The source of this TCR beta chain is a study of OX40 agonist ivuxolimab in advanced cancers. The V gene's germline CDR1 is SGHRS and CDR2 YFSETQ. This CDR3 region has 15 residues. V was clipped by 3 bases and J by 4 bases, with 16 bases between them. As concerns this clone: The antigen is not known.

TCRdb keeps only in-frame clones here, not all; method: immunoSEQ multiplex PCR. Here the sample spans under 150,000 clones, about 92% being singletons. Study-level results: Certain nonresponders likewise exhibited a low normalized T-cell clonal expansion. Relative to CD4+, CD8+ T cells held more expanded clones on average.

The chain has TRBV5-1 and TRBJ1-2; tentatively, D is TRBD1 (5 bases). The sequencing here drew on CD4+ or CD8+ T cells sorted from blood, taken in a trial of the OX40 agonist ivuxolimab. This TCR was recovered from an adult with an advanced solid tumor such as melanoma, head and neck, liver or kidney cancer. In DNA form, the CDR3 reads TGCGCCAGCAGCTCCCAAGGACACGGACCCTATGGCTACACCTTC. This gives the protein CASSSQGHGPYGYTF.